This TCR beta chain stems from a study of blood T cell repertoires in COVID-19. Study overall: Samples representing acute and convalescent COVID-19 were sourced from the United States, Italy and Spain. T cells, B-cell-depleted T cells, or PBMCs supplied cDNA or gDNA.

The CDR3 runs to 14 residues. Germline assignment: CDR1 LGHNT and CDR2 FRNRAP. The V gene lost 6 bases and the J gene lost 1 base, with 9 bases spanning the gap. Methods used by the authors: Counts of nucleated cells, estimated from reference gene primer amplification, were obtained. TCRdb keeps only in-frame clones here, not all; method: immunoSEQ multiplex PCR. V and J calls and clone size follow that table, whereas D and trimming were derived from the DNA. The repertoire holds some 80,000 clones, with roughly four fifths as singletons. The receptor's source is a human donor in a cohort sampled during active COVID-19. This chain connects TRBV12-5 to TRBJ2-2; tentative D call: TRBD1 (6 bases). Input material: peripheral blood. The CDR3 sequence: CASGPQGNTGELFF. The CDR3 DNA reads as TGTGCTAGTGGCCCACAGGGGAACACCGGGGAGCTGTTTTTT.